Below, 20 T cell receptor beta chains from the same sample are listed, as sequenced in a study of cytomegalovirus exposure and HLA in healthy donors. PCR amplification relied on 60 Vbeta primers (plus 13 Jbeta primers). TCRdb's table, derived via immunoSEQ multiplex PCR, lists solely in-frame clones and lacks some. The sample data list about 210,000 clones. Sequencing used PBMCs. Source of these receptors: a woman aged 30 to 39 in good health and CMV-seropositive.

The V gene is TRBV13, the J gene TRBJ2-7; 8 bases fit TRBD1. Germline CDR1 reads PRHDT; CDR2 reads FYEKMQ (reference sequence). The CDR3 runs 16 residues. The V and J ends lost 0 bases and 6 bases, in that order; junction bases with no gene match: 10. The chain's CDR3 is CASSLGRQGWGSEQYF. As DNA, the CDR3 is TGTGCCAGCAGCTTAGGCCGACAGGGGTGGGGAAGCGAGCAGTACTTC.

CDR3 amino acids: CASSPTGYGYEQYF. For the CDR3, the DNA is TGCGCCAGCAGCCCCACAGGGTACGGGTACGAGCAGTACTTC. The genes are TRBV4-1 and TRBJ2-7; a possible D gene is TRBD1 (6 bases). The germline V gene has CDR1 MGHRA and CDR2 YSYEKL. Deletions cut 4 bases from V and 4 bases from J, with 14 bases between. This CDR3 has 14 residues.

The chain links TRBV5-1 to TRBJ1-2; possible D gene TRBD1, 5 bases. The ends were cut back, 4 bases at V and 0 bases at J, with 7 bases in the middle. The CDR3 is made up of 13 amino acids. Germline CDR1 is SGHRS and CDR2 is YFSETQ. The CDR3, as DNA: TGCGCCAGCAGCAAGGACACTAACTATGGCTACACCTTC. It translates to CASSKDTNYGYTF.

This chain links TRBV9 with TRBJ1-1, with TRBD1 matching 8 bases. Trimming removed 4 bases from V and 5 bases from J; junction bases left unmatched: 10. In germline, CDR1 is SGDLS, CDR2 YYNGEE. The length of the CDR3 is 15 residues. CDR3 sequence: CASSKRTGRETEAFF. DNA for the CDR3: TGTGCCAGCAGCAAGCGGACAGGGCGGGAAACTGAAGCTTTCTTT.

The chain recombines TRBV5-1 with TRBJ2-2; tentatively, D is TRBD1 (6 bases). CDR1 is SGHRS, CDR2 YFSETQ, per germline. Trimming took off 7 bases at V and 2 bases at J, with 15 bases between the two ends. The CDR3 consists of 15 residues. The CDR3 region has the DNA TGCGCCAGCCTGACAGGTTCATCTAACACCGGGGAGCTGTTTTTT. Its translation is CASLTGSSNTGELFF.

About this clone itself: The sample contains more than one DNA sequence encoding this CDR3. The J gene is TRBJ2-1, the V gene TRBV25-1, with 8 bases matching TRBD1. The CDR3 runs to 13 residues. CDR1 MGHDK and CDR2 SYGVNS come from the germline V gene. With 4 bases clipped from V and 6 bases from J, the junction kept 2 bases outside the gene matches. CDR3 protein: CASSGTGGNEQFF. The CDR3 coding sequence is TGTGCCAGCAGTGGTACAGGGGGCAATGAGCAGTTCTTC.

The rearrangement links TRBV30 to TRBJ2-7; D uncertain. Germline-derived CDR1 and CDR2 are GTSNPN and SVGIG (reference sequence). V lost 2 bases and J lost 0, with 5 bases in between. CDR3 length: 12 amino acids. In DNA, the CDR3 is TGTGCCTGGAGTCGGAGCTCCTACGAGCAGTACTTC. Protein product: CAWSRSSYEQYF.

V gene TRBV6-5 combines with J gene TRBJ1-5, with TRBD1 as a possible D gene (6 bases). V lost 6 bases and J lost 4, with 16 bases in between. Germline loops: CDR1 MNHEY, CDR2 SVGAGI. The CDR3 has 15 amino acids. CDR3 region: CASSPDSGSNQPQHF. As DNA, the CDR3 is TGTGCCAGCAGCCCGGACAGTGGTAGTAATCAGCCCCAGCATTTT.

In DNA form, the CDR3 reads TGTGCCAGCTCACCAATAGCGGGGGGAAACTACGAGCAGTACTTC. Its protein product is CASSPIAGGNYEQYF. V and J are TRBV18 and TRBJ2-7, with 10 bases matching TRBD2. Germline assignment: CDR1 KGHSH and CDR2 LQKENI. V dropped 2 bases and J dropped 3; count of bases not matched to a gene: 4. This CDR3 spans 15 amino acids. Full variable domain (missing parts from reference TRBV18 and TRBJ2-7): NAGVMQNPRHLVRRRGQEARLRCSPMKGHSHVYWYRQLPEEGLKFMVYLQKENIIDESGMPKERFSAEFPKEGPSILRIQQVVRGDSAAYFCASSPIAGGNYEQYFGPGTRLTVT.

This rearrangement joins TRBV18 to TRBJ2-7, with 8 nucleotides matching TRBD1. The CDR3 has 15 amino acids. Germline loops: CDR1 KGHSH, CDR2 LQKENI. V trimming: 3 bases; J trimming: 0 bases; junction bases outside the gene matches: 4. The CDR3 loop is CASSPRQGISYEQYF. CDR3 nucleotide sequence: TGTGCCAGCTCACCCCGACAGGGGATCTCCTACGAGCAGTACTTC.

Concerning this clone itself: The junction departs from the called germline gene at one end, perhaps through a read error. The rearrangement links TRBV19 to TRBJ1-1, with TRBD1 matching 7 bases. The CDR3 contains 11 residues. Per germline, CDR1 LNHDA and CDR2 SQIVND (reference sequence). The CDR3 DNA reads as TGTGCCAGTAGTCCACGGGACAGTCTTATTTTT. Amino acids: CASSPRDSLIF.

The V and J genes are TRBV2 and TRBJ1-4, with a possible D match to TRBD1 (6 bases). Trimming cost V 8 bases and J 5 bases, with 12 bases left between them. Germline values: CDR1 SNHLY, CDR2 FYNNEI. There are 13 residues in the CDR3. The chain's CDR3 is CASVRGGNEKLFF. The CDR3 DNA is TGTGCCAGCGTGAGGGGGGGAAATGAAAAACTGTTTTTT.

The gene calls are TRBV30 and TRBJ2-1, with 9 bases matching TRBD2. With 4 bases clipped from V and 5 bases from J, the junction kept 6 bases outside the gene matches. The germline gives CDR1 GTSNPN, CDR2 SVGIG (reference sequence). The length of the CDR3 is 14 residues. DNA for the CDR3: TGTGCCTGGAATAGGCTAGCGGGACACAATGAGCAGTTCTTC. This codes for CAWNRLAGHNEQFF.

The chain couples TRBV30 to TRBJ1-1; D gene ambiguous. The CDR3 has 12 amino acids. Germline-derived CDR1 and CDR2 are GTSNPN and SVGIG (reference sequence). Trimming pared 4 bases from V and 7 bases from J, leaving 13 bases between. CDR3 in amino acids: CAWKHSSLEAFF. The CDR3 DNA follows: TGTGCCTGGAAACATTCTTCCCTTGAAGCTTTCTTT.

The CDR3 loop is CAAGGGSTGYEQYF. The CDR3 coding sequence is TGTGCCGCAGGGGGCGGGAGTACGGGCTACGAGCAGTACTTC. This sequence joins TRBV27 and TRBJ2-7; possibly TRBD1 for D (8 bases). CDR1 and CDR2 (germline): MNHEY, SMNVEV (reference sequence). The CDR3 has 14 amino acids. Trimming pared 11 bases from V and 3 bases from J, leaving 20 bases between.

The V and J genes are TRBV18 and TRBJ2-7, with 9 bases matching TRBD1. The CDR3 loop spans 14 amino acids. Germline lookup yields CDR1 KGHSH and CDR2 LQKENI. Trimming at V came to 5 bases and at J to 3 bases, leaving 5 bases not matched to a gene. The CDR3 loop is CASSSDRGVYEQYF. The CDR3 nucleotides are TGTGCCAGCTCATCCGACAGGGGGGTCTACGAGCAGTACTTC.

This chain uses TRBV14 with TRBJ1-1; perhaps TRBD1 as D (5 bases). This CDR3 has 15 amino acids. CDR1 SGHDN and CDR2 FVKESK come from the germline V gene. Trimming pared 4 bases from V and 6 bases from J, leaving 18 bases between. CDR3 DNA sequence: TGTGCCAGCAGCCCTCACGCGAGCAGGGCGCCTGAAGCTTTCTTT. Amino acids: CASSPHASRAPEAFF.

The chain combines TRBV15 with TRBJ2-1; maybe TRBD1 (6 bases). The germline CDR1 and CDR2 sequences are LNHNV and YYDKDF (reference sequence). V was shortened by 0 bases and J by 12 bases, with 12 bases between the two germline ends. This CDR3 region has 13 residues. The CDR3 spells CATSRDSTGPQFF. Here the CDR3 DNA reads TGTGCCACCAGCAGAGATTCGACAGGACCGCAGTTCTTC. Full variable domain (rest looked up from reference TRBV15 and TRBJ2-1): DAMVIQNPRYQVTQFGKPVTLSCSQTLNHNVMYWYQQKSSQAPKLLFHYYDKDFNNEADTPDNFQSRRPNTSFCFLDIRSPGLGDTAMYLCATSRDSTGPQFFGPGTRLTVL.

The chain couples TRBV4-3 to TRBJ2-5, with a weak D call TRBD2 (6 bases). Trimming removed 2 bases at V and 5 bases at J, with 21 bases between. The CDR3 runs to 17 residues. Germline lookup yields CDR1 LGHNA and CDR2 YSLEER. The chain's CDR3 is CASSQSQAGGWAETQYF. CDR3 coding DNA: TGCGCCAGCAGCCAATCCCAGGCCGGGGGTTGGGCGGAGACCCAGTACTTC.

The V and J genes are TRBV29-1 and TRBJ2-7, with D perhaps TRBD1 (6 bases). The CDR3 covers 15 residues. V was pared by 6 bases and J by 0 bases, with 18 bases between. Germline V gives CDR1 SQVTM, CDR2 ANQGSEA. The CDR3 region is CSVSQGQFISYEQYF. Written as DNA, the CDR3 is TGCAGCGTCTCGCAAGGACAGTTTATCTCCTACGAGCAGTACTTC.